The clone carrying this T cell receptor beta chain was counted only a few times. Its antigen remains unknown. Specified time point: patch test 3, about 24 weeks after DPC sensitization. The treatment: therapeutic diphenylcyclopropenone sensitization with weekly scalp DPC. The CDR3 is 17 amino acids. V was cut by 2 bases and J by 8 bases, with 19 bases left in between. Germline assignment: CDR1 MNHEY and CDR2 SMNVEV (reference sequence). These data belong to a study of human T cells and chemical hapten exposure. TCRdb passed the RACE reads through MiXCR, listing each CDR3 protein once. The sample has about 120,000 distinct CDR3 sequences, about 11% seen once. General study findings and limits: Expanded TCRs produced significantly more large CDR3 similarity clusters than controls did. Alopecia was present in the donors, so their immune response may differ from healthy people's.

Source: whole blood, taken in connection with sensitization to the hapten diphenylcyclopropenone (DPC). V and J are TRBV27 and TRBJ1-6; maybe TRBD1 (5 bases). The TCR originated in a woman aged 50 to 60 with alopecia areata. Some clones in this sample may be carry-over from other donors' samples. CDR3 in DNA: TGTGCCAGCAGTTTAAGTCATCCCGCGGGGCACGATTCACCCCTCCACTTT. Translation gives CASSLSHPAGHDSPLHF.